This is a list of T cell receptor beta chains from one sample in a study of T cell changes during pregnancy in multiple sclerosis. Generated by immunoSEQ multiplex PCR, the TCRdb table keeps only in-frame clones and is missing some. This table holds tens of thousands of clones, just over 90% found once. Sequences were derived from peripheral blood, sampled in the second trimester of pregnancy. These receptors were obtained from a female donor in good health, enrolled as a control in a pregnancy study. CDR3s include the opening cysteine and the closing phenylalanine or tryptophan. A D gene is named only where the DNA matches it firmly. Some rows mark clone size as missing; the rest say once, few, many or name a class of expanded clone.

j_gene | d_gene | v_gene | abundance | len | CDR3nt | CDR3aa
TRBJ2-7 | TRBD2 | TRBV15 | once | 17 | TGTGCCACCAGCAAAGGCGGTAGCGGGAGTAGGTCTAACGAGCAGTACTTC | CATSKGGSGSRSNEQYF
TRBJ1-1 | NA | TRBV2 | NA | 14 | TGTGCCAGCAGTGAGGGCCCTCAGGGCACTGAAGCTTTCTTT | CASSEGPQGTEAFF
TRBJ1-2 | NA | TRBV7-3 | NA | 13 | TGTGCCAGCAGCTCCACAGGGCCGCATGGCTACACCTTC | CASSSTGPHGYTF
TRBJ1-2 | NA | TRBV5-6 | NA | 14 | TGTGCCAGCAGCCGGGGGGTGGGACGTCGGGGCTACACCTTC | CASSRGVGRRGYTF
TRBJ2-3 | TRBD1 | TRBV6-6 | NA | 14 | TGTGCCAGCAGTCCCGGGACAGGGTCTAGGACGGAAAATTTT | CASSPGTGSRTENF
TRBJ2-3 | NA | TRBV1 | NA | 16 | TGCACCAGCAGCCAAGTGGGGGCGATGAGTATAGATACGCAGTATTTT | CTSSQVGAMSIDTQYF
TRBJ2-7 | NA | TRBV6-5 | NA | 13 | TGTGCCTCGACGGGACTTCCGCCCTACGAGCAGTACTTC | CASTGLPPYEQYF
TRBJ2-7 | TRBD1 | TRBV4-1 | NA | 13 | TGCGCCAGCAGCCGGGACAGGAGGGACGAGCAGTACTTC | CASSRDRRDEQYF
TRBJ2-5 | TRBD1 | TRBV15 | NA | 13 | TGTGCCACCACCAAACCGGGACAGGGCCTCAGGGACTTC | CATTKPGQGLRDF
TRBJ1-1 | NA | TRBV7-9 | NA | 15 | TGTGCCAGCAGGTTAAGTCAGGGGATGGACACTGAAGCTTTCTTT | CASRLSQGMDTEAFF
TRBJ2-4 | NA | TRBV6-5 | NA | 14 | TGTGCCAGCAGTTACTTGAGTGGGGCAAACATTCAGTACTTC | CASSYLSGANIQYF
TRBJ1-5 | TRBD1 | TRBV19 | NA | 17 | TGTGCCAGTAGTATTCGACAGGGCAGGTTTAAGTTTCAGCCCCAGCATTTT | CASSIRQGRFKFQPQHF
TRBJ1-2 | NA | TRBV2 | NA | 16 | TGTGCCAGCAGTGAACTGACACCGCAAGTGGCCTATGGCTACACCTTC | CASSELTPQVAYGYTF
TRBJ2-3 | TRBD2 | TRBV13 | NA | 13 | TGTGCCAGCAGCTGGACTAGCGGGAGTACGCAGTATTTT | CASSWTSGSTQYF
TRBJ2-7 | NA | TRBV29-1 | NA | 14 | TGCAGCGTTGAGGAACCTAACCTCCAGGGAGAGCAGTACTTC | CSVEEPNLQGEQYF
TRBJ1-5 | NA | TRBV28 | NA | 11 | TGTGCCAGCAGGGCCCAGGAGCCCCAGCATTTT | CASRAQEPQHF
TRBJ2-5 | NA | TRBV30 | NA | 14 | TGTGCCTCCCAAACACGGACAGTGCGAGAGACCCAGTACTTC | CASQTRTVRETQYF
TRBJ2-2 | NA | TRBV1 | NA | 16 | TGCACCAGCACCACCAGCGGGGCAGGTCCCCACGGGGAGCTGTTTTTT | CTSTTSGAGPHGELFF
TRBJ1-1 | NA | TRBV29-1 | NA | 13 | TGCAGCGCCGCTGAGACAGCCAACACTGAAGCTTTCTTT | CSAAETANTEAFF
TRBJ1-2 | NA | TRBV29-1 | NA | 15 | TGCAGCGCGGGAGGGTACACAGGGAATAACTATGGCTACACCTTC | CSAGGYTGNNYGYTF
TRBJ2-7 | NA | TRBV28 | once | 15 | TGTGCCAGCAGTTTATTCGACAGCGTATCGCACGAGCAGTACTTC | CASSLFDSVSHEQYF
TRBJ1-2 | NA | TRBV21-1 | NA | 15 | TGTGCCAGCAGCATCCACGCCGGGACAGGGGACGGCTACACCTTC | CASSIHAGTGDGYTF
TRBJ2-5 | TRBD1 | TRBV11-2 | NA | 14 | TGTGCCAGCAGTCCGGACAGGCCGCAAGAGACCCAGTACTTC | CASSPDRPQETQYF
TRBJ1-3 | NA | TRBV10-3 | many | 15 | TGTGCCATCAGTCCACTTCAAAACTCTGGAAACACCATATATTTT | CAISPLQNSGNTIYF
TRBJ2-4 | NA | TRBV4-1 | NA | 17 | TGCGCCAGCAGCCAAGGGTCGACTGCGATAGCCAAAAACATTCAGTACTTC | CASSQGSTAIAKNIQYF
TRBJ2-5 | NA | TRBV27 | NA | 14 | TGTGCCAGCAGTAACCCCTATGGAGTAGAGACCCAGTACTTC | CASSNPYGVETQYF
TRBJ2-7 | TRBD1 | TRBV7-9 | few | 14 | TGTGCCAGCAGCTTCGGCGACAGGGGCTACGAGCAGTACTTC | CASSFGDRGYEQYF
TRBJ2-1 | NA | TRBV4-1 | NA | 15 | TGCGCCAGCAGCCAAGATCGCACTAGCTACAATGAGCAGTTCTTC | CASSQDRTSYNEQFF
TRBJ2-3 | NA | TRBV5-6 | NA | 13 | TGTGCCAGCAGCTTGAGGAGGGCAGATACGCAGTATTTT | CASSLRRADTQYF
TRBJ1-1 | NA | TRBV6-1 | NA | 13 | TGTGCCAGCAGTACAGGGATGAACACTGAAGCTTTCTTT | CASSTGMNTEAFF
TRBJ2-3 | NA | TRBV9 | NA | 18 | TGTGCCAGCAGCGTACTTGAAGGGGGCCGACTAGGCGCAGATACGCAGTATTTT | CASSVLEGGRLGADTQYF
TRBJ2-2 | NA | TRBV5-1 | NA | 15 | TGCGCCAGCAGCCGCCGGACAGCGAACACCGGGGAGCTGTTTTTT | CASSRRTANTGELFF
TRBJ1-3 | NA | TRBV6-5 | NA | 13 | TGTGCCAGCACCCCAAACATCGGAAACACCATATATTTT | CASTPNIGNTIYF
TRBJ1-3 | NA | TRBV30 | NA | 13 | TGTGCCCAAGACGCAGGGTCTGGAAACACCATATATTTT | CAQDAGSGNTIYF
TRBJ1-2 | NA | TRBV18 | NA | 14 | TGTGCCAGCTCACCGACGGGGGACGGCTATGGCTACACCTTC | CASSPTGDGYGYTF
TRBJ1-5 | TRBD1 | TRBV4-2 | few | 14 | TGTGCCAGCAGCCAAGGCAGGGGGCGAGAGCCCCAGCATTTT | CASSQGRGREPQHF
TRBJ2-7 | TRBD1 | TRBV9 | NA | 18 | TGTGCCAGCAGCACCGGACAGGGGAGGGGGGATGGTCCCTACGAGCAGTACTTC | CASSTGQGRGDGPYEQYF
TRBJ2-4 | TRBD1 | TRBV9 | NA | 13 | TGTGCCAGCAGCCCTTGGACAGGTAACATTCAGTACTTC | CASSPWTGNIQYF
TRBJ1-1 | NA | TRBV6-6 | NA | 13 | TGTGCCAGCAGCCCCGACAGTTACACTGAAGCTTTCTTT | CASSPDSYTEAFF
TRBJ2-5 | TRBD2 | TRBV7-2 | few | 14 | TGTGCCAGCAGCTTAGGGACTAGAGTGGAGACCCAGTACTTC | CASSLGTRVETQYF
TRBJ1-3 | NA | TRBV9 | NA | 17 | TGTGCCAGCAGCGTAGATCCCCCACAGGGTGCTGGAAACACCATATATTTT | CASSVDPPQGAGNTIYF
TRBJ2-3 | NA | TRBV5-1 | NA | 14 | TGCGCCAGCAGGGACAGCGGTAACACAGATACGCAGTATTTT | CASRDSGNTDTQYF
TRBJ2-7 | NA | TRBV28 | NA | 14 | TGTGCCAGCAGTTTAACGGACAGCCTTTACGAGCAGTACTTC | CASSLTDSLYEQYF
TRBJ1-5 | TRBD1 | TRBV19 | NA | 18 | TGTGCCAGTAGTACCCAAATAGACCCGGACAGGGCTAAAGAGCCCCAGCATTTT | CASSTQIDPDRAKEPQHF
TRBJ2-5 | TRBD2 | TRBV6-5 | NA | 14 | TGTGCCAGCAGAGTAGCGGGGGGTCAAGAGACCCAGTACTTC | CASRVAGGQETQYF
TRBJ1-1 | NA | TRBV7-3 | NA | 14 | TGTGCCAGCAGCTTAGGAGTTCTGAACACTGAAGCTTTCTTT | CASSLGVLNTEAFF
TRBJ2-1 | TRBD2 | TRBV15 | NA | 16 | TGTGCCACCAGCAGGTTTAGCGGGAGCCTCGACAATGAGCAGTTCTTC | CATSRFSGSLDNEQFF